The 23 T cell receptor beta chains below come from one sample, sequenced in a study of cytomegalovirus exposure and HLA in healthy donors. PCR was performed using 60 Vbeta and 13 Jbeta primers. This table comes from immunoSEQ multiplex PCR, and its TCRdb copy is limited to in-frame clones, with some not included. The top ten hold under 8% of the sample, which has some 110,000 clones, roughly four fifths seen once. Sequencing used PBMCs. All receptors derive from a woman aged 45-65 years in good health and CMV-seropositive.

The chain employs TRBV2 and TRBJ1-1; weak D call: TRBD1 (5 bases). Germline V gene lookup returns CDR1 SNHLY and CDR2 FYNNEI. The CDR3 totals 15 residues. V lost 1 base, J lost 4 bases, and 13 bases lay in between. The CDR3: CASSEGLGLGTEAFF. The CDR3 DNA reads TGTGCCAGCAGTGAAGGTCTGGGGCTCGGCACTGAAGCTTTCTTT.

This clone was detected a few times. This chain connects TRBV9 to TRBJ1-3, with D possibly being TRBD1 (6 bases). V was pared by 3 bases and J by 1 base, with 11 bases between. The CDR3 contains 15 residues. CDR1 is SGDLS, CDR2 YYNGEE, per germline. CDR3 nucleotides: TGTGCCAGCAGCGCAACAGGGTTTTCTGGAAACACCATATATTTT. Its protein is CASSATGFSGNTIYF.

The chain joins TRBV9 to TRBJ1-4; 7 bases fit TRBD1. V lost 0 bases and J lost 0; bases outside the gene matches: 8. The CDR3 has 18 amino acids. The germline gives CDR1 SGDLS, CDR2 YYNGEE. CDR3 nucleotide sequence: TGTGCCAGCAGCGTAGAAGGAGGGGGCCGTGCAACTAATGAAAAACTGTTTTTT. It encodes CASSVEGGGRATNEKLFF.

V is TRBV30 and J is TRBJ1-6; D is perhaps TRBD1 (5 bases). V lost 0 bases and J lost 9, with 9 bases in between. This CDR3 spans 13 amino acids. In germline, CDR1 is GTSNPN, CDR2 SVGIG (reference sequence). CDR3 amino acids: CAWSVVGASPLHF. The CDR3 bases are TGTGCCTGGAGTGTAGTTGGGGCTTCACCCCTCCACTTT.

The V and J genes are TRBV7-8 and TRBJ1-5; a possible D gene is TRBD1 (5 bases). The germline gives CDR1 SGHVS, CDR2 FQNEAQ. The CDR3 is 16 residues long. Between the trimmed V and J ends, which lost 5 bases and 2 bases, there was a span of 16 bases. CDR3 bases: TGTGCCAGCAGCCTTTTGGGAGGGGCAGGCAATCAGCCCCAGCATTTT. Amino acids: CASSLLGGAGNQPQHF.

This clone showed up just once. The chain combines TRBV7-2 with TRBJ2-3; possible D gene TRBD1, 6 bases. V was pared by 5 bases and J by 2 bases, with 17 bases between. CDR1 and CDR2 (germline): SGHTA, FQGNSA. This CDR3 spans 16 amino acids. The DNA for the CDR3 is TGTGCCAGCAGCCTCGACAGGCCCGCTCTCACAGATACGCAGTATTTT. This translates into CASSLDRPALTDTQYF. Full variable domain (outside the CDR3, taken from reference TRBV7-2 and TRBJ2-3): GAGVSQSPSNKVTEKGKDVELRCDPISGHTALYWYRQSLGQGLEFLIYFQGNSAPDKSGLPSDRFSAERTGGSVSTLTIQRTQQEDSAVYLCASSLDRPALTDTQYFGPGTRLTVL.

V and J are TRBV5-6 and TRBJ2-3; tentative D call: TRBD1 (6 bases). The ends were cut back, 4 bases at V and 4 bases at J, with 16 bases in the middle. The germline V gene encodes CDR1 SGHDT and CDR2 YYEEEE. This CDR3 is built from 15 residues. The CDR3 sequence is CASSALAGVADTQYF. CDR3 in DNA: TGTGCCAGCAGCGCCCTTGCAGGGGTGGCAGATACGCAGTATTTT.

The CDR3 protein is CASSFPGQGKDTQYF. The CDR3 DNA reads TGCGCCAGCAGTTTCCCGGGACAGGGAAAAGATACGCAGTATTTT. V usage is TRBV10-2 and J usage is TRBJ2-3; 9 nucleotides line up with TRBD1. This CDR3 has 15 amino acids. The germline gives CDR1 WSHSY, CDR2 SAAADI. Losses at the gene ends were 5 bases for V and 5 bases for J; bases not matched to a gene: 8.

The chain carries TRBV6-4 and TRBJ1-2; no clear D. The CDR3 is 15 amino acids. V was cut by 0 bases and J by 8 bases, with 16 bases left in between. Germline CDR1 reads MRHNA; CDR2 reads SNTAGT. Written as DNA, the CDR3 is TGTGCCAGCAGTGACTCTTCGGGAAATGAGGAGGGCTACACCTTC. Translated: CASSDSSGNEEGYTF.

V usage is TRBV7-9 and J usage is TRBJ1-2; 8 bases are shared with TRBD1. This CDR3 contains 16 residues. The germline CDR1 and CDR2 sequences are SEHNR and FQNEAQ (reference sequence). With V trimmed by 4 bases and J by 4 bases, 11 bases remained unmatched. The CDR3 spells CASSSTRTGFVYGYTF. The CDR3 DNA sequence: TGTGCCAGCAGCTCCACCCGGACAGGGTTCGTCTATGGCTACACCTTC.

V gene TRBV13 combines with J gene TRBJ2-5; TRBD1 is a possible D gene (7 bases). The J call is uncertain, as TRBJ2-7 better fits the DNA end. The CDR3 contains 16 residues. Germline V gene data show CDR1 as PRHDT and CDR2 as FYEKMQ (reference sequence). Written as DNA, the CDR3 is TGTGCCAGCAGCTCCCGGTCAGGGGGGTCTCGCCACGAGCAGTACTTC. As protein: CASSSRSGGSRHEQYF.

CDR3 loop: CASSDRAANEKLFF. In nucleotides, the CDR3 is TGTGCCAGCAGTGACAGGGCGGCTAATGAAAAACTGTTTTTT. V gene TRBV6-1 combines with J gene TRBJ1-4; D possibly corresponds to TRBD1 (5 bases). V lost 3 bases and J lost 3, with 8 bases in between. This CDR3 contains 14 residues. CDR1 is MNHNS, CDR2 SASEGT, per germline.

CDR3 in amino acids: CASSLMPHGLARNTGELFF. The CDR3 DNA reads as TGTGCCAGCAGCTTAATGCCCCATGGACTGGCGCGAAACACCGGGGAGCTGTTTTTT. This sequence joins TRBV7-3 and TRBJ2-2, with D tentatively TRBD2 (5 bases). Germline CDR1 is SGHTA and CDR2 is FQGTGA. The CDR3 has 19 residues. V dropped 1 base and J dropped 2 bases, with 20 bases sitting between them.

V and J are TRBV19 and TRBJ1-5, with D possibly matching TRBD1 (5 bases). CDR1 LNHDA and CDR2 SQIVND come from the germline V gene (reference sequence). The V gene lost 6 bases and the J gene lost 2 bases, with 11 bases spanning the gap. This CDR3 contains 14 residues. CDR3 region: CASSRRGGNQPQHF. In nucleotides, the CDR3 is TGTGCCAGTAGCAGAAGGGGCGGCAATCAGCCCCAGCATTTT.

The rearrangement uses TRBV28 and TRBJ2-2, with 9 bases lining up with TRBD2. Trimming removed 9 bases from V and 2 bases from J; junction bases left unmatched: 10. The CDR3 sequence is 16 residues long. CDR1 is MDHEN and CDR2 is SYDVKM in the germline V gene. The CDR3 here is CASRPLGLANTGELFF. The CDR3 DNA reads as TGTGCCAGTCGCCCCCTGGGACTAGCTAACACCGGGGAGCTGTTTTTT.

The chain employs TRBV27 and TRBJ2-2; 7 bases line up with TRBD1. This CDR3 is 14 amino acids long. Germline trimming cut 8 bases from V and 6 bases from J; bases unmatched to any gene: 9. The germline V gene encodes CDR1 MNHEY and CDR2 SMNVEV (reference sequence). The CDR3 loop is CASQKTGLAGELFF. DNA for the CDR3: TGTGCCAGCCAAAAGACAGGGTTGGCCGGGGAGCTGTTTTTT.

The chain uses TRBV6-4 and TRBJ2-1; 7 nucleotides match TRBD1. The CDR3 has 15 amino acids. Germline CDR1 reads MRHNA; CDR2 reads SNTAGT. The J segment lost 8 bases and the V segment lost 3 bases, leaving 10 bases of the junction unmatched. CDR3 protein: CASSEWPGGVYEQFF. The CDR3, as DNA: TGTGCCAGCAGTGAGTGGCCAGGGGGTGTCTATGAGCAGTTCTTC.

This chain uses TRBV7-9 with TRBJ2-1; D possibly corresponds to TRBD1 (5 bases). Germline CDR1 SEHNR, CDR2 FQNEAQ (reference sequence). CDR3 size: 16 residues. Trimming shortened V by 1 base and J by 8 bases, and 18 bases separated the two germline ends. CDR3 protein: CASSLGHRGVIDEQFF. As DNA, the CDR3 is TGTGCCAGCAGCTTAGGTCATAGGGGTGTTATTGATGAGCAGTTCTTC.

This clone was observed a handful of times. This chain links TRBV7-2 with TRBJ1-2; the D is unclear. The CDR3 totals 13 residues. CDR1 and CDR2 from the germline V gene are SGHTA and FQGNSA. Trimming stripped 0 bases from V and 6 bases from J, with 8 bases between. The CDR3 DNA sequence: TGTGCCAGCAGCTTAGCGGGGAGGAATGGCTACACCTTC. Protein sequence: CASSLAGRNGYTF.

This chain links TRBV18 with TRBJ1-2, with 8 nucleotides matching TRBD1. V shed 4 bases, J shed 7 bases, and the junction held 8 bases outside the gene matches. This CDR3 is built from 14 residues. Germline values: CDR1 KGHSH, CDR2 LQKENI. The CDR3 DNA reads as TGTGCCAGCTCACAGGGACAGGTAGAGGGTGGCTACACCTTC. This gives the protein CASSQGQVEGGYTF.

The chain joins TRBV7-3 to TRBJ1-1, with D uncertain. CDR3 length: 13 amino acids. With 2 bases removed from V and 4 bases from J, the gap between germline ends came to 8 bases. Germline V gene lookup returns CDR1 SGHTA and CDR2 FQGTGA. The CDR3 DNA reads as TGTGCCAGCAGCTTAGGGCCGAGCACTGAAGCTTTCTTT. Translated, it gives CASSLGPSTEAFF.

This rearrangement joins TRBV7-9 to TRBJ1-3, with D possibly TRBD1 on 5 matching bases. The length of the CDR3 is 16 residues. Per germline, CDR1 SEHNR and CDR2 FQNEAQ (reference sequence). The germline V and J ends were trimmed by 4 bases and 0 bases, with 13 bases remaining between them. Written as DNA, the CDR3 is TGTGCCAGCAGCTCCCCGGGACTGCTCTCTGGAAACACCATATATTTT. Its protein is CASSSPGLLSGNTIYF.

The V gene is TRBV18, the J gene TRBJ2-7; weak D call: TRBD1 (5 bases). This CDR3 region has 14 residues. Trimming removed 0 bases at V and 2 bases at J, with 8 bases between. CDR1 and CDR2 (germline): KGHSH, LQKENI. CDR3 nucleotides: TGTGCCAGCTCACCACCCAGGGCAACCTACGAGCAGTACTTC. Translated: CASSPPRATYEQYF.